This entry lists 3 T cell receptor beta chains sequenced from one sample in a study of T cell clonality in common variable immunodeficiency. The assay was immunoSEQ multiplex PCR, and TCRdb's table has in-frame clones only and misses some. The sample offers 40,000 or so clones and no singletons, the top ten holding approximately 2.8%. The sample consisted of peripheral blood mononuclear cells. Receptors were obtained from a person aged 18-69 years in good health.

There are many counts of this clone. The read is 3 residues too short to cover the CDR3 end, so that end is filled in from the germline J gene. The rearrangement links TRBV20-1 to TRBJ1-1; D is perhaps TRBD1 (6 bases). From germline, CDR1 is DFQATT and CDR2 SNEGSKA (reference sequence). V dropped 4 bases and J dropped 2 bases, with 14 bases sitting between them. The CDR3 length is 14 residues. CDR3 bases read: TGCAGTGCTACGGAGACAGGAACAAACACTGAA. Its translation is CSATETGTNTE. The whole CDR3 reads CSATETGTNTEAFF.

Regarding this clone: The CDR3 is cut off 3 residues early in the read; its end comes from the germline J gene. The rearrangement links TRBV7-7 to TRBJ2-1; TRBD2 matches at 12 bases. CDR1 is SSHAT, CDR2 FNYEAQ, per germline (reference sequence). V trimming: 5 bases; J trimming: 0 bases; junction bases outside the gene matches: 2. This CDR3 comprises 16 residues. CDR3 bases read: TGTGCCAGCAGCCGGACTAGCGGGACCTCCTACAATGAG. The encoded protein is CASSRTSGTSYNE. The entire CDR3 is CASSRTSGTSYNEQFF.

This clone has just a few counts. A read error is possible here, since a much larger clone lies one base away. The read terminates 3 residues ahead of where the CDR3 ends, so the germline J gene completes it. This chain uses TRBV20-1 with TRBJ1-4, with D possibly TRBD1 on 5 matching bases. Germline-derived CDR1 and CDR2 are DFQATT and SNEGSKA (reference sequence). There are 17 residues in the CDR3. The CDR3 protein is CSARADQGSSGANVLFF. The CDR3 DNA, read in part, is TGCAGTGCTAGAGCCGACCAGGGAAGCTCTGGGGCCAACGTA.